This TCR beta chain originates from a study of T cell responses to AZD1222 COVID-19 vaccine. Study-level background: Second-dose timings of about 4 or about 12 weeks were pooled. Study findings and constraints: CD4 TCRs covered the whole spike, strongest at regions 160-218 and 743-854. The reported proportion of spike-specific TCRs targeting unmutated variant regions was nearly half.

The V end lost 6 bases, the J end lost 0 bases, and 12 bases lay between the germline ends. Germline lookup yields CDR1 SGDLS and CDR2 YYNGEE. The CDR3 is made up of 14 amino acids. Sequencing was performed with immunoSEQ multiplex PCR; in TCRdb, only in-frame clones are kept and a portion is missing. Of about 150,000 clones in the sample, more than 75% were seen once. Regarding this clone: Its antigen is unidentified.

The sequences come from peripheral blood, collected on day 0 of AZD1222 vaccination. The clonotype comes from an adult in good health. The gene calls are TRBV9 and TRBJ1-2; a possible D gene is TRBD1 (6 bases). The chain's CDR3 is CASTLDSANYGYTF. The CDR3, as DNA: TGTGCCAGCACCTTGGACAGCGCTAACTATGGCTACACCTTC. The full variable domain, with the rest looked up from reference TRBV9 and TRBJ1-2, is DSGVTQTPKHLITATGQRVTLRCSPRSGDLSVYWYQQSLDQGLQFLIQYYNGEERAKGNILERFSAQQFPDLHSELNLSSLELGDSALYFCASTLDSANYGYTFGSGTRLTVV.